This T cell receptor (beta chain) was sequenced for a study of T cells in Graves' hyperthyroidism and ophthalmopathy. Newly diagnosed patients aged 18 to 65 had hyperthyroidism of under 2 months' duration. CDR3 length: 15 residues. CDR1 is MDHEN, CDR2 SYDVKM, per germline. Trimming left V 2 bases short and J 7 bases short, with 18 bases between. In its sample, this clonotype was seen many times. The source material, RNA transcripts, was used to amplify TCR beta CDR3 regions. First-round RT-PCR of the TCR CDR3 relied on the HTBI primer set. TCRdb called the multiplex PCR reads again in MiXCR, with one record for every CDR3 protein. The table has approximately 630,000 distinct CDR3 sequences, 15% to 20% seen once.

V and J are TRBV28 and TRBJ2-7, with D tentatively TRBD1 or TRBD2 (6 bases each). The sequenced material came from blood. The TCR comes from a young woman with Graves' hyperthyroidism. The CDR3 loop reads CASSLGPGARGEQYF. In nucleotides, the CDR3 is TGTGCCAGCAGTTTAGGCCCGGGGGCGCGTGGAGAGCAGTACTTC. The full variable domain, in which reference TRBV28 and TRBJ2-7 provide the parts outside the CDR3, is DVKVTQSSRYLVKRTGEKVFLECVQDMDHENMFWYRQDPGLGLRLIYFSYDVKMKEKGDIPEGYSVSREKKERFSLILESASTNQTSMYLCASSLGPGARGEQYFGPGTRLTVT.